This T cell receptor (beta chain) derives from a study of PD-L1 blockade in urothelial cancer. CDR3 size: 14 residues. Germline trimming cut 2 bases from V and 4 bases from J; bases unmatched to any gene: 4. Per germline, CDR1 PRHDT and CDR2 FYEKMQ (reference sequence). Measured with immunoSEQ multiplex PCR; TCRdb has only the in-frame clones, and not every one. Of around 56,000 clones listed, about 86% are singletons. J is TRBJ1-1 and V is TRBV13; 7 bases are shared with TRBD1. The sequenced sample was PBMCs, obtained around atezolizumab (anti-PD-L1) treatment. The clonotype was recovered from a man between 45 and 60 years old with urothelial cancer. The CDR3 nucleotides are TGTGCCAGCAGCTTAACAGGGGTTGGCACTGAAGCTTTCTTT. This sequence encodes CASSLTGVGTEAFF.